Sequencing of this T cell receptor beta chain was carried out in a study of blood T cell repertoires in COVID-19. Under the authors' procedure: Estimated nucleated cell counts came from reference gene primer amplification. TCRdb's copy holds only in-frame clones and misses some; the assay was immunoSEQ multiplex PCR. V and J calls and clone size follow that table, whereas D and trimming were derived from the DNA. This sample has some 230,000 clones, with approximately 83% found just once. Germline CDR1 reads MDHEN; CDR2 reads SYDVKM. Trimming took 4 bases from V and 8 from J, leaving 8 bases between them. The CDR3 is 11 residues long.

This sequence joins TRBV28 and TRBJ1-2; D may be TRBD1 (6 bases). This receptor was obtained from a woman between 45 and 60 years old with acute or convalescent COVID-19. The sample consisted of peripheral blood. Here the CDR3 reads CASSSGVGYTF. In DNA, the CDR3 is TGTGCCAGCAGTTCAGGGGTCGGCTACACCTTC.